This paragraph covers one T cell receptor (beta chain) sequence. This record comes from a study of control samples from healthy donors and cancer patients. TCRdb's table, derived via immunoSEQ multiplex PCR, lists solely in-frame clones and lacks some. The repertoire has about 190,000 clones, 91% of them found once; the top ten carry 1.5% to 2%. Germline loops: CDR1 MGHDK, CDR2 SYGVNS. The CDR3 is 16 residues long. V gave up 4 bases and J gave up 3 bases; unmatched junction bases: 12. The gene calls are TRBV25-1 and TRBJ2-7; 7 positions match TRBD1. The sample was blood. This clonotype was obtained from a man younger than 45 in good health. The CDR3 loop reads CASSANRGQTDYEQYF. In DNA form, the CDR3 reads TGTGCCAGCAGTGCTAACAGGGGCCAGACCGACTACGAGCAGTACTTC.